This T cell receptor beta chain comes out of a study of cytomegalovirus exposure and HLA in healthy donors. Regarding this clone: Its specificity is not known.

Study results and caveats: A later analysis linked around 15,000 TCR beta sequences to HLA alleles at 0.05 false discovery rate. The Asian-associated ancestry cluster reportedly had fewer N-insertions than the roughly 700-donor mean in a later analysis. The authors confirmed in vitro that three CMV-associated chains were specific for CMV antigens.

CDR1 is SGHRS and CDR2 is YFSETQ in the germline V gene. The CDR3 has 15 amino acids. J gave up 0 bases and V 4 bases, and 6 bases lay outside the gene matches. 13 Jbeta primers and 60 Vbeta primers were used for the PCR. Data came from immunoSEQ multiplex PCR; TCRdb stores just in-frame clones and leaves some out. Here the sample table reports about 70,000 clones. The clonotype comes from a female donor in good health and CMV-seropositive. The V and J genes are TRBV5-1 and TRBJ1-1, with 7 nucleotides matching TRBD1. Material for sequencing was PBMCs. The CDR3 region has the DNA TGCGCCAGCAGCATAACCGGGACAGTGAACACTGAAGCTTTCTTT. This codes for CASSITGTVNTEAFF.